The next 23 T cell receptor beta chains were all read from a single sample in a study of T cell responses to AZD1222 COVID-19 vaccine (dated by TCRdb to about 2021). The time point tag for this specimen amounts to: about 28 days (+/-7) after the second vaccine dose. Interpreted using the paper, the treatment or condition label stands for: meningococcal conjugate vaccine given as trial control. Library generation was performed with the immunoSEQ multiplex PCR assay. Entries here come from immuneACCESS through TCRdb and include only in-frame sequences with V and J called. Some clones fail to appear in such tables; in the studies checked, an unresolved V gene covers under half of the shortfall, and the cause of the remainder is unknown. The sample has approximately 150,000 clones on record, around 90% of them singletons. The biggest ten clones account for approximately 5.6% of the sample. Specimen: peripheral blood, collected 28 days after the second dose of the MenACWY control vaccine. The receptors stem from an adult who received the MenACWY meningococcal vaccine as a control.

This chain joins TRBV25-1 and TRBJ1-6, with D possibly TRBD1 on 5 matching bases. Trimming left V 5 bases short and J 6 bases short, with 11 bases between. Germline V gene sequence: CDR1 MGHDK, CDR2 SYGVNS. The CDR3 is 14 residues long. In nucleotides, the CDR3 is TGTGCCAGCAGTCCGGACACCTTTAATTCACCCCTCCACTTT. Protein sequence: CASSPDTFNSPLHF.

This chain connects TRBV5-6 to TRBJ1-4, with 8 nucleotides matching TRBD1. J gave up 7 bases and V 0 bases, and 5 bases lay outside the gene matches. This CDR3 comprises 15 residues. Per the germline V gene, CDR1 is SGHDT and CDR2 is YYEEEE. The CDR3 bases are TGTGCCAGCAGCTTGGGGACAGGGTGGGCTGAAAAACTGTTTTTT. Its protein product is CASSLGTGWAEKLFF.

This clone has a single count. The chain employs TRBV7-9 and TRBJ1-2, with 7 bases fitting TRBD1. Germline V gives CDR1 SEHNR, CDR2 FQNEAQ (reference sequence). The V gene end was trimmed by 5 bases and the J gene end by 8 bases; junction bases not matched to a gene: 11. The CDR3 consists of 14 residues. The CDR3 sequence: CASSTSDRVKGYTF. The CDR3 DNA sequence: TGTGCCAGCAGCACAAGCGACAGGGTGAAAGGCTACACCTTC.

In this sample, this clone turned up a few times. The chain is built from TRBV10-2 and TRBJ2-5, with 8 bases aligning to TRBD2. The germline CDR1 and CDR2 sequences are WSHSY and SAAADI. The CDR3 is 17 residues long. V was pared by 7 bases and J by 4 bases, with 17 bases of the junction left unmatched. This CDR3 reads CASTNGGGWLAGETQYF. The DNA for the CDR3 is TGCGCCAGCACTAACGGTGGCGGTTGGCTAGCGGGAGAGACCCAGTACTTC.

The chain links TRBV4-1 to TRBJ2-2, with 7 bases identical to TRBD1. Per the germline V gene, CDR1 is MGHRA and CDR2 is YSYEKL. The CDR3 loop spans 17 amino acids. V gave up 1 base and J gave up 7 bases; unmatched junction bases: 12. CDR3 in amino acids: CASSQGGPGTVSGELFF. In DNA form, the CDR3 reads TGCGCCAGCAGCCAAGGAGGACCCGGGACAGTCAGCGGGGAGCTGTTTTTT.

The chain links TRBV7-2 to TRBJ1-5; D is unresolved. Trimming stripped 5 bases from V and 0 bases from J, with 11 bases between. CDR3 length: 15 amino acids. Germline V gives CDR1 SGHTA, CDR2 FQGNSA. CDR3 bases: TGTGCCAGCAGCCCCTACAGTAATAGCAATCAGCCCCAGCATTTT. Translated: CASSPYSNSNQPQHF.

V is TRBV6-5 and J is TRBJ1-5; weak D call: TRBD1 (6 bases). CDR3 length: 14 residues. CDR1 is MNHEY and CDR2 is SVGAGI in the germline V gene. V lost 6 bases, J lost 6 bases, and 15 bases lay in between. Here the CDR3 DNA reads TGTGCCAGCAGGGGAGGGGGATTAGCTCAGCCCCAGCATTTT. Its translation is CASRGGGLAQPQHF.

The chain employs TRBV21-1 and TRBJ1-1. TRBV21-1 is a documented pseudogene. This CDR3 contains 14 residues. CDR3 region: CASSTFFESTEAFF. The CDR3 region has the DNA TGTGCCAGCAGCACCTTTTTTGAGTCCACTGAAGCTTTCTTT.

The CDR3 DNA reads TGTGCCAGCAGTACCTTGACAGGGAATGGTGGCTACACCTTC. Translation: CASSTLTGNGGYTF. The chain uses TRBV28 and TRBJ1-2; TRBD1 matches 7 bases. CDR3 length: 14 residues. The V gene's germline CDR1 is MDHEN and CDR2 SYDVKM. V shed 5 bases and J 7 bases; nucleotides not matched to a gene: 10.

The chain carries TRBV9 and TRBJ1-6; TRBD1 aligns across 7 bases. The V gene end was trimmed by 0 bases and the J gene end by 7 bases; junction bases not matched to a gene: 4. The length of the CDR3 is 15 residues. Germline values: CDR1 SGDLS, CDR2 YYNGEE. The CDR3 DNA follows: TGTGCCAGCAGCGTAGCGAGGGGGCAAAATTCACCCCTCCACTTT. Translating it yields CASSVARGQNSPLHF.

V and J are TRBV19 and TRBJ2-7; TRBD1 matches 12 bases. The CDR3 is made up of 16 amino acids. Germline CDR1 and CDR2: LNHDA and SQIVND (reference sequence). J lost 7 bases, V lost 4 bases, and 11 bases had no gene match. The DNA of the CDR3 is TGTGCCAGTAGTACCCTGGGGACAGGGGGCTTGTGGGAGCAGTACTTC. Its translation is CASSTLGTGGLWEQYF.

The DNA for the CDR3 is TGTGCCAGTAGTCCCCGACTGCACTCTGGAAACACCATATATTTT. Its protein product is CASSPRLHSGNTIYF. The chain uses TRBV19 and TRBJ1-3, with unresolved D. CDR3 length: 15 residues. With 5 bases removed from V and 0 bases from J, the gap between germline ends came to 11 bases. CDR1 and CDR2 (germline): LNHDA, SQIVND (reference sequence).

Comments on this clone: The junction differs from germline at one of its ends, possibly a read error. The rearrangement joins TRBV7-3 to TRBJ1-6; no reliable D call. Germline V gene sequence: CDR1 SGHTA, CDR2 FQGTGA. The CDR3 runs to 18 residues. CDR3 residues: CASSLRPLMDSHNSPLHF. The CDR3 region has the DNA TGTGCCAGCAGCTTAAGGCCCCTCATGGACTCCCATAATTCACCCCTCCACTTT.

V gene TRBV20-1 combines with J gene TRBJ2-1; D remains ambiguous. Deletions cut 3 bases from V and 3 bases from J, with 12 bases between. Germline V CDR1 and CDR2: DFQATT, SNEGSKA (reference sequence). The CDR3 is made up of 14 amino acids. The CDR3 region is CSASTGMGYNEQFF. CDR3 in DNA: TGCAGTGCTAGTACCGGCATGGGCTACAATGAGCAGTTCTTC.

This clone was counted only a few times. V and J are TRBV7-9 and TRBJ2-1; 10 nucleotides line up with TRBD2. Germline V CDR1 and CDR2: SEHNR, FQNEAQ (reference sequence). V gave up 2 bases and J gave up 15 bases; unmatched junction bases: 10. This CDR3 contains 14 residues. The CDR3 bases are TGTGCCAGCAGCTTATATGGGCTAGCGGGAGAAAGGTTCTTC. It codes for CASSLYGLAGERFF.

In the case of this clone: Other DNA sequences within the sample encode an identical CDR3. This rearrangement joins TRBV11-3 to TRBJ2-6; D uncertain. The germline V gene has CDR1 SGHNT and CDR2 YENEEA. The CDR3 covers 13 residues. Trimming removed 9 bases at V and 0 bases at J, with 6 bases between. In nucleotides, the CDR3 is TGTGCCAGTAGGAACTCTGGGGCCAACGTCCTGACTTTC. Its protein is CASRNSGANVLTF. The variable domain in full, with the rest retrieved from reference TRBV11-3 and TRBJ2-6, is EAGVVQSPRYKIIEKKQPVAFWCNPISGHNTLYWYLQNLGQGPELLIRYENEEAVDDSQLPKDRFSAERLKGVDSTLKIQPAELGDSAVYLCASRNSGANVLTFGAGSRLTVL.

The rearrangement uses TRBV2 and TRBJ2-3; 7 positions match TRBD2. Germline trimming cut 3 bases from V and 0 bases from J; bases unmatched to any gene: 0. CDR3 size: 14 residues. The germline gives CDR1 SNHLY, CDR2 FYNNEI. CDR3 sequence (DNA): TGTGCCAGCAGTGACGGGGGGAGCACAGATACGCAGTATTTT. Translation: CASSDGGSTDTQYF.

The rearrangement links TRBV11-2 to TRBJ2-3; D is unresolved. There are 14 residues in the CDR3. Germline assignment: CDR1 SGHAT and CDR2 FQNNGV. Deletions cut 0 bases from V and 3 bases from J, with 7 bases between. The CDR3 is CASSLEGLTDTQYF. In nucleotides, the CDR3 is TGTGCCAGCAGCTTAGAAGGGTTAACAGATACGCAGTATTTT.

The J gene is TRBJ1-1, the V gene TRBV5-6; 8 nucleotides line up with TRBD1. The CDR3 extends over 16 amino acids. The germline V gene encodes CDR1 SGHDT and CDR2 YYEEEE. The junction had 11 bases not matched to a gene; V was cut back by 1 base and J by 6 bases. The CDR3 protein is CASSLSGGAGGAEAFF. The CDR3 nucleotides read TGTGCCAGCAGCTTGTCAGGGGGCGCGGGTGGAGCTGAAGCTTTCTTT. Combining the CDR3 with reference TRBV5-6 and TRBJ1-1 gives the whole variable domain DAGVTQSPTHLIKTRGQQVTLRCSPKSGHDTVSWYQQALGQGPQFIFQYYEEEERQRGNFPDRFSGHQFPNYSSELNVNALLLGDSALYLCASSLSGGAGGAEAFFGQGTRLTVV.

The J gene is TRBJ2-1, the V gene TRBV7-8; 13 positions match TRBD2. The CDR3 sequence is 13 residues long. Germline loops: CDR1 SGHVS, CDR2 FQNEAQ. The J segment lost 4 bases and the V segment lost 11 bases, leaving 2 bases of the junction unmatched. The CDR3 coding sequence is TGTGCCTCGGGACTAGCGGGGTACAATGAGCAGTTCTTC. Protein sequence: CASGLAGYNEQFF.

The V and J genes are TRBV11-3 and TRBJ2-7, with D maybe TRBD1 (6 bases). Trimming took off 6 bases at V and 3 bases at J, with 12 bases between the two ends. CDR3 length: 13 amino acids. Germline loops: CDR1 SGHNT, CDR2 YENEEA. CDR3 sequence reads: CASRDPRGYEQYF. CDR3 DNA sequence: TGTGCCAGCAGGGACCCCAGGGGCTACGAGCAGTACTTC.

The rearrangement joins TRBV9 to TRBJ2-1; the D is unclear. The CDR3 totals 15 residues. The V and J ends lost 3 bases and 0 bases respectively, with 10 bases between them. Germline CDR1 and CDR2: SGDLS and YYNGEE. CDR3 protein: CASSEPPSSYNEQFF. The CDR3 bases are TGTGCCAGCAGCGAGCCCCCGAGCTCCTACAATGAGCAGTTCTTC.

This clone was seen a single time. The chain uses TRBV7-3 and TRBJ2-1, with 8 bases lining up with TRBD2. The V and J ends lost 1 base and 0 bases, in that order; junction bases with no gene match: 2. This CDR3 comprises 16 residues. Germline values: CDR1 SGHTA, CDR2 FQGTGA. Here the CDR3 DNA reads TGTGCCAGCAGCTTAAAAACTAGCGGCTCCTACAATGAGCAGTTCTTC. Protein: CASSLKTSGSYNEQFF.